This entry lists 18 T cell receptor beta chains sequenced from one sample in a study of blood T cell repertoires in COVID-19. Method: immunoSEQ multiplex PCR; TCRdb's copy keeps in-frame clones and lacks some. The table has over 30,000 clones, 87% seen once. Sequences were obtained from peripheral blood. These TCRs come from a man older than 75 with active COVID-19.

The rearrangement links TRBV5-1 to TRBJ2-1; 11 nucleotides align to TRBD2. Germline V CDR1 and CDR2: SGHRS, YFSETQ. V lost 5 bases to trimming and J lost 8 bases; unmatched junction nucleotides: 9. The CDR3 consists of 15 residues. CDR3 sequence: CASRLAGEVSDEQFF. CDR3 nucleotides: TGCGCCAGCAGACTAGCGGGAGAGGTCAGCGATGAGCAGTTCTTC.

The chain is built from TRBV2 and TRBJ2-7, with D possibly matching TRBD2 (5 bases). Trimming removed 5 bases from V and 6 bases from J, with 17 bases in between. The CDR3 consists of 14 residues. Germline V gene sequence: CDR1 SNHLY, CDR2 FYNNEI. The CDR3 loop is CASSSSGRVGEQYF. The CDR3, as DNA: TGTGCCAGCAGTTCGAGCGGTCGAGTCGGCGAGCAGTACTTC.

The chain carries TRBV27 and TRBJ2-5; a possible D gene is TRBD1 (5 bases). This CDR3 has 12 residues. Looked up from germline, CDR1 is MNHEY and CDR2 is SMNVEV (reference sequence). V dropped 0 bases and J dropped 10 bases, with 9 bases sitting between them. This chain's CDR3 is CASSLSQGIQYF. The CDR3 DNA reads as TGTGCCAGCAGTTTATCCCAGGGAATCCAGTACTTC.

V and J are TRBV9 and TRBJ1-1; D might be TRBD1 (5 bases). CDR1 and CDR2 (germline): SGDLS, YYNGEE. The CDR3 length is 16 residues. The ends were cut back, 4 bases at V and 0 bases at J, with 16 bases in the middle. The CDR3 spells CASSSGVGRLNTEAFF. The CDR3 coding sequence is TGTGCCAGCAGCTCGGGGGTGGGGCGACTGAACACTGAAGCTTTCTTT.

This rearrangement joins TRBV21-1 to TRBJ2-1; the table's D gene call, TRBD1, was not cross checked with the DNA. TRBV21-1 is a pseudogene locus. This CDR3 contains 20 residues. This CDR3 is CASTVRWTGKKCELRNEQFF. The CDR3 coding sequence is TGTGCCAGCACGGTCAGGTGGACAGGGAAAAAATGCGAGCTTAGGAATGAGCAGTTCTTC.

V usage is TRBV18 and J usage is TRBJ2-7, with 9 bases matching TRBD1. V trimming: 3 bases; J trimming: 3 bases; junction bases outside the gene matches: 6. The CDR3 totals 15 residues. The V gene's germline CDR1 is KGHSH and CDR2 LQKENI. CDR3 coding DNA: TGTGCCAGCTCACCCCCCGGGACAGGGTACTACGAGCAGTACTTC. This encodes CASSPPGTGYYEQYF.

The gene calls are TRBV6-5 and TRBJ1-1; no definite D call. Trimming removed 5 bases from V and 3 bases from J, with 10 bases in between. Per germline, CDR1 MNHEY and CDR2 SVGAGI. The CDR3 has 13 amino acids. CDR3 sequence (DNA): TGTGCCAGCAGTATCAGGCAGGACACTGAAGCTTTCTTT. Its translation is CASSIRQDTEAFF.

The rearrangement links TRBV10-2 to TRBJ2-4; D is possibly TRBD2 (8 bases). This CDR3 spans 16 amino acids. V was clipped by 4 bases and J by 3 bases, with 16 bases between them. Looked up from germline, CDR1 is WSHSY and CDR2 is SAAADI. CDR3 loop: CASSGGQAGGKNIQYF. CDR3 sequence (DNA): TGCGCCAGCAGTGGCGGACAGGCGGGGGGCAAAAACATTCAGTACTTC.

This chain links TRBV30 with TRBJ2-3; 11 bases align to TRBD2. The J segment lost 2 bases and the V segment lost 2 bases, leaving 6 bases of the junction unmatched. The CDR3 spans 16 residues. From germline, CDR1 is GTSNPN and CDR2 SVGIG (reference sequence). DNA for the CDR3: TGTGCCTGGAGTCGTCTGACTAGCGGGAACACAGATACGCAGTATTTT. Translating gives CAWSRLTSGNTDTQYF.

The chain combines TRBV28 with TRBJ2-2; 10 bases agree with TRBD2. With 5 bases clipped from V and 7 bases from J, the junction kept 10 bases outside the gene matches. The CDR3 has 16 amino acids. CDR1 is MDHEN, CDR2 SYDVKM, per germline. CDR3 amino acids: CASSPYASGRFGELFF. The CDR3, as DNA: TGTGCCAGCAGTCCCTACGCTAGCGGGAGATTCGGGGAGCTGTTTTTT.

There are a few counts of this clone. The J gene is TRBJ2-7, the V gene TRBV6-5; 7 bases match TRBD2. V shed 6 bases, J shed 2 bases, and the junction held 7 bases outside the gene matches. In germline, CDR1 is MNHEY, CDR2 SVGAGI. This CDR3 has 14 amino acids. CDR3 loop: CASRGGTAPYEQYF. CDR3 nucleotides: TGTGCCAGCAGGGGAGGGACGGCTCCCTACGAGCAGTACTTC.

The V call is TRBV28, the J call TRBJ2-7; D might be TRBD1 (7 bases). Germline lookup yields CDR1 MDHEN and CDR2 SYDVKM. This CDR3 contains 16 residues. The V end was cut by 4 bases, the J end by 2 bases, with 18 bases between. CDR3 sequence: CASSSPGGRLTYEQYF. CDR3 nucleotides: TGTGCCAGCAGTTCCCCAGGGGGGCGATTAACCTACGAGCAGTACTTC.

V and J are TRBV13 and TRBJ2-7; D is possibly TRBD2 (6 bases). The CDR3 is made up of 15 amino acids. Between the trimmed V and J ends, which lost 2 bases and 1 base, there was a span of 12 bases. Germline V gene lookup returns CDR1 PRHDT and CDR2 FYEKMQ (reference sequence). The CDR3 region is CASSLRDSNSYEQYF. Here the CDR3 DNA reads TGTGCCAGCAGCTTAAGGGACTCCAATTCCTACGAGCAGTACTTC.

This clone occurred once. A junction boundary mismatches the germline segment, possibly from a read error. This rearrangement joins TRBV28 to TRBJ2-5; 12 bases align to TRBD2. CDR1 and CDR2 from the germline V gene are MDHEN and SYDVKM. This CDR3 is 11 amino acids long. DNA of the CDR3: TGTGCCAGCAGTGGACTAGCGGGAATGAACTTC. Translated, it gives CASSGLAGMNF.

The V call is TRBV5-1, the J call TRBJ1-3; no definite D call. CDR3 length: 15 amino acids. The germline V gene has CDR1 SGHRS and CDR2 YFSETQ. Trimming shortened V by 0 bases and J by 2 bases, and 9 bases separated the two germline ends. For the CDR3, the DNA is TGCGCCAGCAGCTTGGTCGGAGGTGCTGGAAACACCATATATTTT. Amino acid sequence: CASSLVGGAGNTIYF.

The chain is built from TRBV7-2 and TRBJ1-2, with D uncertain. This CDR3 has 13 amino acids. CDR1 SGHTA and CDR2 FQGNSA come from the germline V gene. Trimming removed 1 base from V and 6 bases from J, with 9 bases in between. CDR3 protein: CASSLVSFNGYTF. The CDR3 nucleotides are TGTGCCAGCAGCTTAGTGTCTTTTAATGGCTACACCTTC.

The chain employs TRBV19 and TRBJ1-2; D unresolved. Trimming removed 1 base from V and 4 bases from J, with 19 bases in between. The germline V gene has CDR1 LNHDA and CDR2 SQIVND (reference sequence). This CDR3 is built from 17 residues. CDR3 sequence (DNA): TGTGCCAGTAGTATAGTCTCCCATGTGGTCGGCGGCTATGGCTACACCTTC. It codes for CASSIVSHVVGGYGYTF.

The J gene is TRBJ2-7, the V gene TRBV5-1; TRBD1 is a possible D gene (6 bases). Deletions cut 0 bases from V and 0 bases from J, with 7 bases between. This CDR3 is built from 14 residues. Germline assignment: CDR1 SGHRS and CDR2 YFSETQ. CDR3 residues: CASSLETGSYEQYF. The CDR3 DNA sequence: TGCGCCAGCAGCTTGGAGACAGGCTCCTACGAGCAGTACTTC.